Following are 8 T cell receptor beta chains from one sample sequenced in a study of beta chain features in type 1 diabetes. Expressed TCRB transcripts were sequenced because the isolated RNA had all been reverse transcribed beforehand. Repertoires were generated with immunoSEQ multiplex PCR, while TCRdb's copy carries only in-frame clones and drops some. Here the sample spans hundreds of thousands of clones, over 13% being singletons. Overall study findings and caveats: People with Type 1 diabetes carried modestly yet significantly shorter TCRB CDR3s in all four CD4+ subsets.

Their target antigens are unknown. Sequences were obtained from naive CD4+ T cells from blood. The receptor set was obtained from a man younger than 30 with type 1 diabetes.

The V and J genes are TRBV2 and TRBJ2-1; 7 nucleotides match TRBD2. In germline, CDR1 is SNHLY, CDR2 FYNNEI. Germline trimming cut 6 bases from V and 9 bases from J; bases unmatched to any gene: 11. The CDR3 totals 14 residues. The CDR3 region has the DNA TGTGCCAGCAGCAGACTAGCAAATTTGCGTGAGCAGTTCTTC. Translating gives CASSRLANLREQFF.

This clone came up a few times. This chain's CDR3 is CASSGGVRSPLHF. The CDR3 region has the DNA TGTGCCAGCAGCGGCGGGGTACGTTCACCCCTCCACTTT. The chain recombines TRBV7-3 with TRBJ1-6, with unresolved D. The germline V gene encodes CDR1 SGHTA and CDR2 FQGTGA. Trimming cost V 5 bases and J 9 bases, with 11 bases left between them. The CDR3 consists of 13 residues.

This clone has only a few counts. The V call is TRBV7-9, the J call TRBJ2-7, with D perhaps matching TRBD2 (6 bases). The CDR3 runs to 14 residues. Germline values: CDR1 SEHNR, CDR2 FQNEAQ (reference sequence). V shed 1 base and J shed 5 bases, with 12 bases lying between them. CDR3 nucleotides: TGTGCCAGCAGCTTAGACGGGTCGGGGGACGAGCAGTACTTC. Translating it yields CASSLDGSGDEQYF.

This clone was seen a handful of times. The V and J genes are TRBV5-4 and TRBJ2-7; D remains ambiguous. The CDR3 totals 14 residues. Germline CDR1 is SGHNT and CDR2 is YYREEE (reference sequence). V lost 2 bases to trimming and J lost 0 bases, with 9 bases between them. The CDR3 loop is CASSFDGISYEQYF. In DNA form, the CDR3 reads TGTGCCAGCAGCTTTGACGGAATCTCCTACGAGCAGTACTTC. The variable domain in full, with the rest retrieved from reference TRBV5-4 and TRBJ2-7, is ETGVTQSPTHLIKTRGQQVTLRCSSQSGHNTVSWYQQALGQGPQFIFQYYREEENGRGNFPPRFSGLQFPNYSSELNVNALELDDSALYLCASSFDGISYEQYFGPGTRLTVT.

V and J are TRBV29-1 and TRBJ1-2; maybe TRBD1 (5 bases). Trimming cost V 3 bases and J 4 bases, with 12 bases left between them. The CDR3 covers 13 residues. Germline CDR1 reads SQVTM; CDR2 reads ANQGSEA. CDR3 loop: CSVEWTGGYGYTF. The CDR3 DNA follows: TGCAGCGTTGAGTGGACTGGGGGCTATGGCTACACCTTC.

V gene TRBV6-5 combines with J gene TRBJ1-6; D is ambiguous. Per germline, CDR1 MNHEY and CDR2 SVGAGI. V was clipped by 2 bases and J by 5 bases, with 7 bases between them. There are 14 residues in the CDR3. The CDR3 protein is CASSYVQNNSPLHF. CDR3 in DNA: TGTGCCAGCAGTTACGTACAGAATAATTCACCCCTCCACTTT.

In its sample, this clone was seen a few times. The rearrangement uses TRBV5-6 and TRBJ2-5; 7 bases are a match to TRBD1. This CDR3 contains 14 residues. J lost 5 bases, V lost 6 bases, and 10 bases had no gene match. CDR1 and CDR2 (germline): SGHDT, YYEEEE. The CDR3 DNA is TGTGCCAGCACTGGGAACAGGGGATCGGAGACCCAGTACTTC. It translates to CASTGNRGSETQYF.

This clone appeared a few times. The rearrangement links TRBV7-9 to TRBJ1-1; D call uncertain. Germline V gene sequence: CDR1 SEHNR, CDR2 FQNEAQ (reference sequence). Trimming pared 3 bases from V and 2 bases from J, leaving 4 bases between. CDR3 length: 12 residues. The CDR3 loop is CASSFTNTEAFF. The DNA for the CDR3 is TGTGCCAGCAGCTTCACCAACACTGAAGCTTTCTTT. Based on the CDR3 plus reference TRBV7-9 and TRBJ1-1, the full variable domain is DTGVSQNPRHKITKRGQNVTFRCDPISEHNRLYWYRQTLGQGPEFLTYFQNEAQLEKSRLLSDRFSAERPKGSFSTLEIQRTEQGDSAMYLCASSFTNTEAFFGQGTRLTVV.